This entry describes one TCR beta chain. The antigen is not known. One end of the junction is discordant with germline, which a read error may explain. This specimen belongs to a study of identical twins. This CDR3 contains 15 residues. TCRdb re-derived calls from the 5' RACE reads in MiXCR, one entry per CDR3 protein. The sample lists 450,000 or so distinct CDR3 sequences, approximately 17% occurring once. General observations from the study: Cord blood beta clonotypes that were abundant carried fewer insertions, and memory repertoires showed no such trend. Weaker excess twin sharing was seen among beta out-of-frame sequences.

The origin of this receptor is a man between 50 and 59 years old in good health. The sequencing input was naive T cells sorted from blood. V gene TRBV12-3 or TRBV12-4 combines with J gene TRBJ2-3, with 7 nucleotides matching TRBD2. CDR3 DNA: TGTGCCGGCAGTTCACGGGGGGACCGCACAGATACGCAGTATTTT. Its protein product is CAGSSRGDRTDTQYF.